One and the same sample provided the 15 T cell receptor beta chains below, sequenced in a study of regulatory T cells in long-lasting Graves disease. Time point given: persistent/refractory GD, antithyroid drugs over 5 years with positive TRAb. Extracted RNA from PBMCs served as the source of the TCR library. Library construction for TCR beta used iRepertoire HTBI primers and Arm-PCR of CDR3 regions. Each CDR3 protein is one row after TCRdb ran MiXCR on the multiplex PCR reads. The data show roughly 300,000 distinct CDR3 sequences, with about 20% seen just once and roughly 29% held by the top ten. This specimen was peripheral blood mononuclear cells (PBMCs), taken when the disease was refractory, from a patient treated with antithyroid drugs. These receptors were obtained from a female donor with Graves disease.

CDR3 protein: CASSLRLNQPQHF. CDR3 bases: TGTGCCAGCTCACTAAGACTCAATCAGCCCCAGCATTTT. V is TRBV18 and J is TRBJ1-5; D is undetermined. This CDR3 has 13 residues. CDR1 and CDR2 (germline): KGHSH, LQKENI. Trimming shortened V by 4 bases and J by 3 bases, and 7 bases separated the two germline ends. Based on the CDR3 plus reference TRBV18 and TRBJ1-5, the full variable domain is NAGVMQNPRHLVRRRGQEARLRCSPMKGHSHVYWYRQLPEEGLKFMVYLQKENIIDESGMPKERFSAEFPKEGPSILRIQQVVRGDSAAYFCASSLRLNQPQHFGDGTRLSIL.

V gene TRBV6-1 combines with J gene TRBJ1-2, with D unresolved. From germline, CDR1 is MNHNS and CDR2 SASEGT. Deletions cut 4 bases from V and 3 bases from J, with 3 bases between. This CDR3 region has 11 residues. The CDR3 sequence is CASSADYGYTF. The CDR3 DNA is TGTGCCAGCAGTGCAGACTATGGCTACACCTTC.

The chain couples TRBV30 to TRBJ2-2; a weak D match, TRBD2 (6 bases). From germline, CDR1 is GTSNPN and CDR2 SVGIG (reference sequence). The CDR3 has 14 amino acids. Trimming stripped 5 bases from V and 3 bases from J, with 13 bases between. CDR3: CAWRRDLYTGELFF. CDR3 in DNA: TGTGCCTGGCGCCGGGACTTGTACACCGGGGAGCTGTTTTTT.

This chain uses TRBV7-2 with TRBJ2-7; 10 nucleotides agree with TRBD2. After removal of 5 bases from V and 2 bases from J, the junction contained 12 bases not matched to a gene. The CDR3 totals 17 residues. Germline V gives CDR1 SGHTA, CDR2 FQGNSA. As DNA, the CDR3 is TGTGCCAGCAGCAGGGGAGGTAGCGGGGGGAGCACCTACGAGCAGTACTTC. Translating it yields CASSRGGSGGSTYEQYF.

This clonotype was counted at least ten times. The chain has TRBV12-5 and TRBJ2-1; weak D call: TRBD2 (6 bases). The V and J ends lost 5 bases and 3 bases respectively, with 11 bases between them. The germline CDR1 and CDR2 sequences are LGHNT and FRNRAP. The CDR3 spans 14 residues. CDR3 DNA: TGTGCTAGTGGTACCACCGGGGGCTACAATGAGCAGTTCTTC. It yields the protein CASGTTGGYNEQFF.

This chain uses TRBV6-1 with TRBJ1-3; D ambiguous. Deletions cut 1 base from V and 5 bases from J, with 12 bases between. This CDR3 is built from 15 residues. Germline CDR1 MNHNS, CDR2 SASEGT. The CDR3 region has the DNA TGTGCCAGCAGTGAAGATTTGAAGTGGAGAAACACCATATATTTT. Translation: CASSEDLKWRNTIYF.

This clonotype has more than one count but fewer than ten. J is TRBJ1-1 and V is TRBV27; D remains ambiguous. Germline lookup yields CDR1 MNHEY and CDR2 SMNVEV (reference sequence). This CDR3 region has 14 residues. V was shortened by 7 bases and J by 1 base, with 13 bases between the two germline ends. CDR3 in DNA: TGTGCCAGCACCCAGGATCGGACGAACACTGAAGCTTTCTTT. Translating gives CASTQDRTNTEAFF.

This clonotype was seen a handful of times. This chain uses TRBV28 with TRBJ1-1; a possible D gene is TRBD1 (6 bases). V lost 5 bases to trimming and J lost 2 bases, with 12 bases between them. Looked up from germline, CDR1 is MDHEN and CDR2 is SYDVKM. This CDR3 region has 14 residues. CDR3 protein: CASSLPGTNTEAFF. DNA of the CDR3: TGTGCCAGCAGTCTACCAGGGACAAACACTGAAGCTTTCTTT.

This clonotype was seen many times. V is TRBV28 and J is TRBJ1-5; 8 bases match TRBD1. Germline-derived CDR1 and CDR2 are MDHEN and SYDVKM. This CDR3 comprises 20 residues. The trim removed 4 bases at V and 7 bases at J, leaving 24 bases unmatched. For the CDR3, the DNA is TGTGCCAGCAGTTCGAGGCGCGGGACTATAGGGGCAGGGGGCAGCCAGCCCCAGCATTTT. Amino acid sequence: CASSSRRGTIGAGGSQPQHF. Full variable domain (remainder filled in from reference TRBV28 and TRBJ1-5): DVKVTQSSRYLVKRTGEKVFLECVQDMDHENMFWYRQDPGLGLRLIYFSYDVKMKEKGDIPEGYSVSREKKERFSLILESASTNQTSMYLCASSSRRGTIGAGGSQPQHFGDGTRLSIL.

The chain employs TRBV10-3 and TRBJ2-7; 10 bases are a match to TRBD2. Germline trimming cut 8 bases from V and 5 bases from J; bases unmatched to any gene: 6. The CDR3 length is 13 residues. The germline V gene has CDR1 ENHRY and CDR2 SYGVKD. The CDR3 DNA is TGTGCCATCTCTCGAGCGGGAGGGGACGAGCAGTACTTC. This translates into CAISRAGGDEQYF.

For this clonotype: This sequence may be a read error, since a much larger clone differs from it by one base. The rearrangement joins TRBV6-9 to TRBJ1-4; no clear D. The CDR3 runs to 16 residues. In germline, CDR1 is MNHGY, CDR2 SVAAGI. Trimming took 4 bases from V and 3 from J, leaving 15 bases between them. The CDR3: CASSSSIGVPNEKLFF. The CDR3 DNA follows: TGTGCCAGCAGTTCCTCCATCGGGGTTCCTAATGAAAAACTGTTTTTT.

The chain recombines TRBV10-1 with TRBJ2-3, with D unresolved. V lost 0 bases and J lost 7, with 5 bases in between. CDR3 length equals 12 residues. Germline V lookup: CDR1 WNHNN, CDR2 SYGVQD (reference sequence). The CDR3 DNA sequence: TGCGCCAGCAGTGAGTCAGGTTATACGCAGTATTTT. Protein: CASSESGYTQYF.

The chain uses TRBV7-2 and TRBJ2-3; 10 bases are shared with TRBD2. V was clipped by 4 bases and J by 5 bases; unmatched bases: 9. CDR1 SGHTA and CDR2 FQGNSA come from the germline V gene. This CDR3 comprises 16 residues. The CDR3 loop is CASSYPSGGAGDTQYF. In nucleotides, the CDR3 is TGTGCCAGCAGCTATCCCAGCGGGGGGGCGGGAGATACGCAGTATTTT.

This clonotype was picked up many times. This sequence joins TRBV7-8 and TRBJ2-5, with 8 bases aligning to TRBD1. With 3 bases clipped from V and 5 bases from J, the junction kept 17 bases outside the gene matches. Germline loops: CDR1 SGHVS, CDR2 FQNEAQ. The CDR3 length is 18 residues. The CDR3 DNA follows: TGTGCCAGCAGCTTTCTCGTTTCGGGGACAGGAATCGGGGAGACCCAGTACTTC. Its translation: CASSFLVSGTGIGETQYF.

The chain employs TRBV20-1 and TRBJ1-1, with a tentative D call TRBD1 (5 bases). Per the germline V gene, CDR1 is DFQATT and CDR2 is SNEGSKA (reference sequence). The CDR3 covers 11 residues. V lost 0 bases and J lost 7, with 6 bases in between. CDR3: CSARDRGEAFF. In nucleotides, the CDR3 is TGCAGTGCTAGAGATAGGGGTGAAGCTTTCTTT.